The 8 T cell receptor beta chains given below trace back to one sample, sequenced in a study of CD8 T cells in ankylosing spondylitis. Study conclusions and caveats: Blood of patients with ankylosing spondylitis appeared to be characterized by a TCR beta motif of several highly homologous variants.

For these receptors, no antigen is known. TCRdb reprocessed the 5' RACE reads via MiXCR and lists one record per CDR3 protein. Here the sample spans approximately 540,000 distinct CDR3 sequences, more than 9.5% being singletons. Material: blood, either unsorted or a sorted T cell fraction (not recorded which). These receptor sequences come from a male donor with ankylosing spondylitis.

The chain has TRBV11-2 and TRBJ2-1; D gene uncertain. The CDR3 extends over 13 amino acids. The germline V gene encodes CDR1 SGHAT and CDR2 FQNNGV. The V end lost 3 bases, the J end lost 9 bases, and 12 bases lay between the germline ends. DNA of the CDR3: TGTGCCAGCAGCTTGGGCAGCCTGGGTGAGCAGTTCTTC. Its protein is CASSLGSLGEQFF.

This clonotype was counted between two and nine times. The V and J genes are TRBV18 and TRBJ2-3; the match to TRBD2 covers 8 bases. This CDR3 has 16 residues. Losses at the gene ends were 2 bases for V and 6 bases for J; bases not matched to a gene: 10. CDR1 is KGHSH and CDR2 is LQKENI in the germline V gene. The CDR3 bases are TGTGCCAGCTCACCAGGGTCAACTAGCGGCGGGGATACGCAGTATTTT. Translation gives CASSPGSTSGGDTQYF.

A few counts support this clonotype. This chain uses TRBV30 with TRBJ2-1; weak D call: TRBD2 (6 bases). Germline CDR1 is GTSNPN and CDR2 is SVGIG (reference sequence). The CDR3 runs to 16 residues. Between the trimmed V and J ends, which lost 0 bases and 1 base, there was a span of 13 bases. The CDR3 sequence is CAWSVQVAASYNEQFF. The CDR3 DNA reads as TGTGCCTGGAGTGTACAGGTAGCGGCGTCCTACAATGAGCAGTTCTTC.

This clonotype was seen ten or more times. V gene TRBV11-2 combines with J gene TRBJ2-1; possible D gene TRBD2, 6 bases. The CDR3 loop spans 11 amino acids. V dropped 4 bases and J dropped 14 bases, with 12 bases sitting between them. Germline V gives CDR1 SGHAT, CDR2 FQNNGV. CDR3 protein: CASSSGGIEFF. The CDR3 nucleotides are TGTGCCAGCAGCTCCGGCGGGATCGAGTTCTTC. Filled out from reference TRBV11-2 and TRBJ2-1, the complete variable domain reads EAGVAQSPRYKIIEKRQSVAFWCNPISGHATLYWYQQILGQGPKLLIQFQNNGVVDDSQLPKDRFSAERLKGVDSTLKIQPAKLEDSAVYLCASSSGGIEFFGPGTRLTVL.

This clonotype appeared a few times. V and J are TRBV5-1 and TRBJ2-3; 8 bases agree with TRBD2. The CDR3 runs to 16 residues. V was pared by 3 bases and J by 2 bases, with 8 bases of the junction left unmatched. CDR1 and CDR2 from the germline V gene are SGHRS and YFSETQ. The CDR3: CASSSLLAGITDTQYF. CDR3 bases: TGCGCCAGCAGCTCCCTTCTAGCGGGTATCACAGATACGCAGTATTTT.

This clonotype turned up a few times. The V and J genes are TRBV11-2 and TRBJ1-4, with D possibly matching TRBD1 (5 bases). This CDR3 is 15 amino acids long. Germline V gene sequence: CDR1 SGHAT, CDR2 FQNNGV. The V and J ends lost 5 bases and 8 bases respectively, with 18 bases between them. CDR3 loop: CASSRGLDPWEKLFF. DNA of the CDR3: TGTGCCAGCAGCAGGGGACTCGACCCCTGGGAAAAACTGTTTTTT.

This clonotype was observed a few times. The V and J genes are TRBV5-6 and TRBJ2-3; D is unresolved. Germline V gives CDR1 SGHDT, CDR2 YYEEEE. V was trimmed by 4 bases and J by 6 bases, leaving 12 bases between them. This CDR3 has 13 amino acids. The chain's CDR3 is CASSDSPADTQYF. The CDR3 nucleotides are TGTGCCAGCAGCGATAGTCCGGCGGATACGCAGTATTTT.

This clonotype was seen a handful of times. The CDR3 DNA reads as TGTGCCAGCAGCTTAGGCGGGTTCGTCTACGAGCAGTACGTC. This gives the protein CASSLGGFVYEQYV. The J gene is TRBJ2-7, the V gene TRBV7-9; possible D gene TRBD2, 5 bases. The V and J ends lost 1 base and 3 bases respectively, with 10 bases between them. The CDR3 is made up of 14 amino acids. Germline V CDR1 and CDR2: SEHNR, FQNEAQ (reference sequence).